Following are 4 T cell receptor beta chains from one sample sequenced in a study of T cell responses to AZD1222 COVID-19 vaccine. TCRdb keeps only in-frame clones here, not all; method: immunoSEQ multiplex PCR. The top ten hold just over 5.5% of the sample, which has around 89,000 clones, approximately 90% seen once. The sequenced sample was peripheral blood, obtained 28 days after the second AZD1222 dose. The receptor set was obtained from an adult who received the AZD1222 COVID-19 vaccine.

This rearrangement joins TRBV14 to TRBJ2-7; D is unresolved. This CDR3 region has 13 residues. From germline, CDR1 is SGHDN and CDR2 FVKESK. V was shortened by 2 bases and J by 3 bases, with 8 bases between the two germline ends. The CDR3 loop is CASSQTLGYEQYF. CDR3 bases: TGTGCCAGCAGCCAAACCCTGGGCTACGAGCAGTACTTC.

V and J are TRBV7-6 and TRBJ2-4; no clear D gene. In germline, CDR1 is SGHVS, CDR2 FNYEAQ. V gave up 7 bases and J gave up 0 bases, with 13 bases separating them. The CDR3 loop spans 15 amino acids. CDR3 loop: CASTALGIAKNIQYF. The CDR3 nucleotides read TGTGCCAGCACCGCCCTTGGGATAGCCAAAAACATTCAGTACTTC. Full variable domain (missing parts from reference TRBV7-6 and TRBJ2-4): GAGVSQSPRYKVTKRGQDVALRCDPISGHVSLYWYRQALGQGPEFLTYFNYEAQQDKSGLPNDRFSAERPEGSISTLTIQRTEQRDSAMYRCASTALGIAKNIQYFGAGTRLSVL.

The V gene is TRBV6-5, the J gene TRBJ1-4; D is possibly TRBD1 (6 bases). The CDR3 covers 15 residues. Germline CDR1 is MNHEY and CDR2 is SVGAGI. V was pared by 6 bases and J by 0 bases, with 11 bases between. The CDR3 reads CASRGTGTTNEKLFF. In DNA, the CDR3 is TGTGCCAGCAGGGGCACAGGGACAACTAATGAAAAACTGTTTTTT.

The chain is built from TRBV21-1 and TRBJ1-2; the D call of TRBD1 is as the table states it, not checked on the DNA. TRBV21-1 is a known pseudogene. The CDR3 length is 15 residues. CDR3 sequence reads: CASSNLTGTIDGYTF. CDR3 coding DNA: TGTGCCAGCAGCAACCTGACGGGGACAATCGATGGCTACACCTTC.